This T cell receptor beta chain came from a study of cytomegalovirus exposure and HLA in healthy donors (dated by TCRdb to the late 2010s). Turning to the overall study: An earlier analysis of roughly 500 of the donors reported approximately 270 Gb of sequence data and roughly 110 million unique TCR beta sequences from about 200 million T cells. Donor age, sex, ethnicity and CMV serostatus were compiled alongside the repertoire data. Besides the first cohort of more than 650 subjects, a separate validation cohort made up of around 120 different subjects was used. The study used immunosequencing to profile the T cell repertoires of 666 subjects and linked those repertoires to cytomegalovirus serostatus. A later genetic analysis took genome-wide SNP genotypes for 398 of the 666 donors and used that subset as a discovery cohort. In the later analysis, no new phenotypic data were used to find candidate immune exposures; instead, reliance was placed on TCR beta sequences and their occurrence across donors. HLA typing included class I and class II loci at four-digit resolution. On average, around 240,000 unique TCR beta nucleotide sequences were sequenced per donor among several hundred genotyped donors of the cohort, with 15% to 20% of those sequences being non-productive. The number of donors typed differed by locus, with roughly 620-630 for A, B, C, DRB1 and DQB1, roughly 520 for DQA1, over 600 for DPA1, and around 460 for DPB1. All discovery cohort repertoires had been generated on a single sequencing platform. The study aimed to test whether signatures of past pathogen exposure could be identified by cataloging public T cell receptors. A later analysis re-examined previously published TCR beta repertoires from about 670 donors and added high-resolution HLA genotyping to investigate patterns of TCR occurrence. Roughly 5 DR-DQ haplotypes were treated as single units for association and clustering because of strong linkage in the cohort. In an earlier analysis of around 540 of the donors, high-throughput TCR beta sequencing was used to judge whether each TCR beta V gene segment behaved as functional or pseudogenic. An early release covering roughly 640 HLA-typed donors comprised about 300 gigabases of sequencing data and roughly 86 million unique TCR sequences. To predict cytomegalovirus infection status, the study brought together high-throughput TCR immunosequencing, statistical association of individual TCRs with disease status, and machine learning. Of the roughly 410 genotyped donors, 75% to 85% were placed in the genetic ancestry cluster associated with self-reported Caucasian donors.

The investigation overall reported the following: A few of the identified cytomegalovirus-associated TCR beta chains were confirmed in vitro to be specific for cytomegalovirus antigens. In an earlier analysis of 587 of the donors, most TCR beta V segments appeared in productive rearrangements about 87% or about 30% of the time, broadly matching IMGT annotations. Because HLA typing was unavailable for some donors at each locus, only the typed subset was used in association tests. Across donors, most TCR sequences were observed very rarely, whereas some public TCRs were present in many individuals. The authors suggested that the approach could potentially be generalized to other disease states and immunological phenotypes. The 87-base-pair reads could not distinguish some IMGT-functional V segments, including TRBV6-2 and TRBV6-3, so those segments were excluded. A later genetic analysis associated a missense DCLRE1C variant with V-gene and J-gene trimming of TCR beta chains, and an independent cohort replicated the association. Compared with equally common non-associated chains, HLA-associated TCR beta chains in a later analysis were more clonally expanded and had lower generation probabilities. In a later genetic analysis, fewer N-insertions in productive TCRs were reported among donors in an Asian-associated ancestry cluster than the roughly 700-donor mean. Presence/absence analyses assumed roughly uniform sequencing depth across donors, an assumption that may not hold. In a later analysis, the rate of TCR association differed among HLA loci, with DRB1 alleles having the most associated TCRs and HLA-C alleles having the fewest. According to a later analysis, most CMV-associated TCR beta chains appeared to be HLA-restricted, and the HLA associations seemed to be driven largely by CMV exposure. The only immune exposure information available for the cohort was CMV serostatus. A total of roughly 160 TCR beta chains were listed by the study as associated with cytomegalovirus. The classifier was reported to diagnose cytomegalovirus status with high specificity and sensitivity in both the original cohort and the validation cohort. Specific HLA alleles were associated with over 15,000 TCR beta sequences at a false discovery rate of 0.05 in a later analysis. In this cohort, only TCR beta chains were sequenced, and detectable features were limited by the absence of alpha or paired-chain data. Several of the top co-occurrence clusters appeared to be linked to parvovirus B19, influenza, CMV and Epstein-Barr virus, according to a later analysis. Linkage disequilibrium might explain the correlated functional status among segregating V segments, but an unknown experimental factor could not be ruled out. When HLA alleles, especially DR and DQ, strongly co-occurred, attributing TCR associations to individual alleles was difficult. A further reported finding was that TCR beta sequences accurately predicted the HLA-A and HLA-B alleles for most subjects in the first cohort. The sequencing pipeline was judged likely to have produced a cluster of highly shared sequence variants as a technical artifact. Because counts were too low, roughly 17 rarely observed V segments, including chromosome 9 orphons, were left out of the earlier analysis of several hundred of the donors.

For this chain, trimming is 1 base at the V end and 4 bases at the J end, and the number of junction bases without a gene match is 6. Reading the germline V gene (reference sequence) gives CDR1 SEHNR and CDR2 FQNEAQ. From cysteine to phenylalanine, the CDR3 is 16 amino acids long. CDR3 DNA only is kept here, 48 bases in frame from base 1. This clone was seen a single time. Which antigen it targets is not known. Qualities for individual bases were not recorded, and no much larger clone is one base off. The cohort consisted of some 670 healthy bone marrow donors. All cohort members were sampled while nominally healthy, although unrecorded immune exposures were likely present. The donor was CMV seronegative and was included in the group of a few hundred seronegative cohort members. Each donor provided a peripheral blood sample, and peripheral blood mononuclear cells were used for TCR beta sequencing. Genomic DNA was extracted from the blood cell samples with the Qiagen DNeasy Blood Extraction Kit.

Libraries came from the immunoSEQ multiplex PCR assay. For the multiplex PCR, a mixture combining 60 forward primers for TCR Vbeta segments and 13 reverse primers for TCR Jbeta segments was used. A multiplex PCR assay on genomic DNA amplified the CDR3 region of rearranged TCR beta genes. The amplified TCR beta libraries were sequenced on the Illumina HiSeq System as 87-base-pair reads. The paper's processing steps were these. A later analysis counted about 80 million unique TCR beta chains across the 550 to 800 repertoires, and around 9.9 million of these chains were shared by at least two donors. Raw reads were error-corrected and collapsed into unique sequences by a nearest-neighbor algorithm in which closely related sequences were merged to remove PCR and sequencing errors. CDR3 sequences were aligned to IMGT reference sequences to assign V, D and J gene segments. Each retained sequence needed at least a six-nucleotide match to both a V gene segment and a J gene segment. A rearrangement counted as productive if the CDR3 had no stop codons and remained in frame with V and J, and every other rearrangement counted as non-productive. Following IMGT convention, CDR3 was defined as the stretch from the second conserved V-encoded cysteine up to the conserved J-encoded phenylalanine. The earlier analysis of some 550 of the donors excluded any sequence lacking an unambiguous match to a single V gene segment. An earlier analysis of 450 to 650 of the donors called V segments functional above 56.7% productive rearrangements and segregating when the between-donor standard deviation exceeded 5%. A statistical classification framework was built to diagnose cytomegalovirus status from the catalog of TCR beta chain sequences. V and J gene assignment, in a later analysis, came from comparing TCR nucleotide sequences with IMGT/GENE-DB human TR gene sequences. The TCRdist pipeline was used in a later analysis to assign CDR3 sequences and most-parsimonious VDJ recombination scenarios. A later analysis defined each TCR beta chain by its CDR3 amino acid sequence plus V-gene family, and excluded reads lacking a unique V-gene family. A later analysis removed 450 to 600 highly shared, low-generation-probability nucleotide sequences to deal with suspected cross-contamination and a sequencing artifact. A later analysis calculated a clonal expansion index for each public chain from normalized within-repertoire ranks of inferred template counts. Generation probabilities in a later analysis came from a VDJ recombination model fitted to out-of-frame rearrangements, and those results were checked against IGoR. In a later analysis, hypergeometric tests were used to score TCR-TCR, TCR-HLA and TCR-CMV co-occurrence, with a repertoire-size bias correction applied to TCR pairs. To estimate false discovery rates, a later analysis permuted the HLA or CMV assignments 20 times. A later analysis grouped co-occurring TCRs with DBSCAN, adding TCRdist sequence similarity when clustering within HLA-allele-positive subsets. Repertoires with fewer than 30,000 or more than 120,000 public chains, plus five repertoires with anomalous nucleotide sharing, were excluded from co-occurrence clustering. Sourced from immuneACCESS, this table was stored by TCRdb with only in-frame sequences that have V and J called. A share of the clones is absent; for the studies checked, an unresolved V gene accounts for under half, and the remainder has no known explanation. That table supplies the V and J calls and clone size; D and trimming were determined from the DNA. This sample comprises around 190,000 clones, 81% of them detected only once. The ten largest account for approximately 2% of the sample.

The sequence is built from TRBV7-9 and TRBJ2-1, with 8 bases aligning to TRBD2. The sample consisted of PBMCs. The sequence derives from a man aged 18 to 30 in good health and CMV-seronegative. CDR3 loop: CASSLVRLASYNEQFF. The DNA is TGTGCCAGCAGCTTAGTACGACTAGCGTCTTACAATGAGCAGTTCTTC.